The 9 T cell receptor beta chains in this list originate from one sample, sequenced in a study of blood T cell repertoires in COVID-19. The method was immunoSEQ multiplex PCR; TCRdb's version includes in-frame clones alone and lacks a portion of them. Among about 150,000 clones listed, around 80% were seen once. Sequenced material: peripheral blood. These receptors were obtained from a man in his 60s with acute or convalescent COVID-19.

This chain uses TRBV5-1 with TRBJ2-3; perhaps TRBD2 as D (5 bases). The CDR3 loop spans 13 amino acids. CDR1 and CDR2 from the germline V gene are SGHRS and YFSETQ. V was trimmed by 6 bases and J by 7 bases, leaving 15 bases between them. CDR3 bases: TGCGCCAGCACCCAGATGCCGGGAAATACGCAGTATTTT. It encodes CASTQMPGNTQYF.

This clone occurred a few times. This chain's CDR3 is CASSPPDRGGPGANVLTF. In nucleotides, the CDR3 is TGTGCCAGTAGTCCTCCGGACAGGGGAGGACCTGGGGCCAACGTCCTGACTTTC. V gene TRBV19 combines with J gene TRBJ2-6; 9 positions agree with TRBD1. The CDR3 is made up of 18 amino acids. The trim removed 5 bases at V and 2 bases at J, leaving 10 bases unmatched. Germline values: CDR1 LNHDA, CDR2 SQIVND (reference sequence).

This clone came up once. CDR3 DNA: TGTGCCATCAAGGGCCAGGGGACCGCGTGGGGGGAGCAGTACTTC. Translating gives CAIKGQGTAWGEQYF. The chain carries TRBV10-3 and TRBJ2-7, with a weak D call TRBD1 (6 bases). Trimming cost V 7 bases and J 7 bases, with 23 bases left between them. CDR3 length equals 15 residues. CDR1 ENHRY and CDR2 SYGVKD come from the germline V gene.

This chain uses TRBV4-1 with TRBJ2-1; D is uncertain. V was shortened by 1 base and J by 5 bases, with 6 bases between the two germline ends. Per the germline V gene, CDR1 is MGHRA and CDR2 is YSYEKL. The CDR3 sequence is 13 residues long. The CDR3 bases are TGCGCCAGCAGCCAAGGGCTCAACAATGAGCAGTTCTTC. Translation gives CASSQGLNNEQFF.

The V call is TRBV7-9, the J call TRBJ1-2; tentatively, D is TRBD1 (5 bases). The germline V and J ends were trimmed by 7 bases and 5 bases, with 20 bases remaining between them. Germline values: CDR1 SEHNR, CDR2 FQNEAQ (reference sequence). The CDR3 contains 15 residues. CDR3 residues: CASTPLGGAGYGYTF. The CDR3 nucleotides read TGTGCCAGCACCCCATTGGGAGGGGCGGGATATGGCTACACCTTC.

The CDR3 DNA reads TGTGCCAGCACCCTCGGCGGGGGAGTGGACACTGAAGCTTTCTTT. Translation gives CASTLGGGVDTEAFF. The chain uses TRBV6-5 and TRBJ1-1; D possibly corresponds to TRBD1 (5 bases). Looked up from germline, CDR1 is MNHEY and CDR2 is SVGAGI. The CDR3 is 15 amino acids. The ends were cut back, 7 bases at V and 3 bases at J, with 18 bases in the middle.

In DNA, the CDR3 is TGTGCCAGCAGCTCCATTTGGACTAGCGGCACAGATACGCAGTATTTT. This encodes CASSSIWTSGTDTQYF. The gene calls are TRBV11-2 and TRBJ2-3; TRBD2 aligns across 9 bases. Germline V gene lookup returns CDR1 SGHAT and CDR2 FQNNGV. CDR3 length: 16 amino acids. The junction had 6 bases not matched to a gene; V was cut back by 4 bases and J by 1 base.

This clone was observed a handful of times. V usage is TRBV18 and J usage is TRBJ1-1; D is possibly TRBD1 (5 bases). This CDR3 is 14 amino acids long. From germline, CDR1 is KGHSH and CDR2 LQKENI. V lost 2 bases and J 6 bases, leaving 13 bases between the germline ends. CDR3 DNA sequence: TGTGCCAGCTCACCAGACGGGGGAACGGCTGAAGCTTTCTTT. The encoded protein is CASSPDGGTAEAFF.

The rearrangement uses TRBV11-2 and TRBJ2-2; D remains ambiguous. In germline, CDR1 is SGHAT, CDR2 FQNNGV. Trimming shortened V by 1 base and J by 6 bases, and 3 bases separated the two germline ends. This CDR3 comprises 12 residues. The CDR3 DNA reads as TGTGCCAGCAGCTTAGCTGCCGGGGAGCTGTTTTTT. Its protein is CASSLAAGELFF.